This record concerns one TCR beta chain sequence. Antigen unknown. The germline CDR1 and CDR2 sequences are SGHRS and YFSETQ. Trimming left V 0 bases short and J 5 bases short, with 15 bases between. This CDR3 is built from 15 residues. Both 60 Vbeta primers and 13 Jbeta primers went into the PCR. Only in-frame clones appear in the TCRdb table, and some are missing; sequencing was by immunoSEQ multiplex PCR. The data show about 110,000 clones, with approximately 76% seen just once and approximately 2.2% held by the top ten. The sample originates from a study of cytomegalovirus exposure and HLA in healthy donors. Findings and caveats of the study: Per a later analysis, fewer than 20,000 TCR beta sequences showed association with HLA alleles at 0.05 false discovery rate.

Sequenced: PBMCs. The J gene is TRBJ2-7, the V gene TRBV5-1, with D tentatively TRBD1 (5 bases). The clonotype originates from a man younger than 35 in good health and CMV-seronegative. The DNA for the CDR3 is TGCGCCAGCAGCTTGGTCCGGACAAACCAGGACGAGCAGTACTTC. Its translation: CASSLVRTNQDEQYF.